The following is a T cell receptor (beta chain) sequence with its context. In the authors' methods: Reference gene primer amplification gave estimated nucleated cell counts. The repertoire was sequenced with immunoSEQ multiplex PCR; TCRdb's copy has only in-frame clones and lacks some. V and J calls and clone size follow that table, whereas D and trimming were derived from the DNA. The table has about 190,000 clones, about 88% seen once. The sample originates from a study of blood T cell repertoires in COVID-19. Study-level background: The origin of the acute and convalescent COVID-19 samples was the United States, Italy and Spain. PBMCs, B-cell-depleted T cells, or T cells provided the cDNA or gDNA that made up the material.

Individuals aged about 18 to 95 years were recruited from roughly 22 US areas. The CDR3 contains 16 residues. Germline V lookup: CDR1 MDHEN, CDR2 SYDVKM. Trimming cost V 2 bases and J 6 bases, with 19 bases left between them. The chain uses TRBV28 and TRBJ1-1; tentative D call: TRBD1 (5 bases). The TCR sequence derives from a woman between 40 and 50 years old in a cohort exposed to, infected with or recovered from COVID-19 (not recorded which). The sample taken for sequencing was PBMCs or T cells enriched from blood (not recorded which). CDR3 loop: CASSLAQGRVRAEAFF. As DNA, the CDR3 is TGTGCCAGCAGTTTAGCCCAGGGTCGCGTCAGGGCTGAAGCTTTCTTT. The whole variable domain, filled in from reference TRBV28 and TRBJ1-1, reads DVKVTQSSRYLVKRTGEKVFLECVQDMDHENMFWYRQDPGLGLRLIYFSYDVKMKEKGDIPEGYSVSREKKERFSLILESASTNQTSMYLCASSLAQGRVRAEAFFGQGTRLTVV.